This TCR beta chain was retrieved from a study of blood T cell repertoires in COVID-19. Study details: Both acute and convalescent COVID-19 samples were obtained from the United States, Italy and Spain. T cells, B-cell-depleted T cells, or PBMCs supplied cDNA or gDNA.

Original processing notes: The assay estimated nucleated cells by amplifying reference gene primers. Method: immunoSEQ multiplex PCR; TCRdb's copy keeps in-frame clones and lacks some. V and J calls and clone size are given by that table; D and trimming were obtained from the DNA. The table records around 160,000 clones, 70% to 90% of them present only once. CDR1 and CDR2 (germline): SEHNR, FQNEAQ (reference sequence). V lost 1 base to trimming and J lost 3 bases; unmatched junction nucleotides: 1. The CDR3 extends over 14 amino acids. This clone was seen just once. The sequenced material came from peripheral blood. The V call is TRBV7-9, the J call TRBJ2-7; 9 bases fit TRBD1. The source of this sequence is a man younger than 35 with acute or convalescent COVID-19. The CDR3 DNA reads as TGTGCCAGCAGCTTAGGGGGACAGGGCTACGAGCAGTACGTC. Its protein product is CASSLGGQGYEQYV.